Following are 20 T cell receptor beta chains from one sample sequenced in a study of liver allograft versus peripheral blood T cells. Study overall: Recipients' peripheral blood supplied the T cell receptor repertoires against which those in transplanted livers were compared.

A single record per CDR3 protein comes from TCRdb applying MiXCR to the reads. The sample yields around 18,000 distinct CDR3 sequences, roughly a fifth seen once. Receptors originate from a human patient who had a liver transplant. Some T cells may have come from the graft donor.

The gene calls are TRBV20-1 and TRBJ2-3, with 7 bases fitting TRBD2. The CDR3 loop spans 15 amino acids. Losses at the gene ends were 6 bases for V and 1 base for J; bases not matched to a gene: 10. The V gene's germline CDR1 is DFQATT and CDR2 SNEGSKA (reference sequence). The CDR3 reads CSATTLAERTDTQYF. CDR3 nucleotides: TGCAGTGCCACAACCCTAGCGGAGCGCACAGATACGCAGTATTTT.

In its sample, this clonotype was seen a few times. The chain joins TRBV6-5 to TRBJ1-6; no clear D. Deletions cut 6 bases from V and 4 bases from J, with 13 bases between. CDR1 and CDR2 from the germline V gene are MNHEY and SVGAGI. CDR3 length: 15 residues. The CDR3 nucleotides read TGTGCCAGCAGACCCGAGGTCGGTTATAATTCACCCCTCCACTTT. Its translation: CASRPEVGYNSPLHF.

The J gene is TRBJ2-3, the V gene TRBV25-1, with D maybe TRBD2 (5 bases). This CDR3 contains 13 residues. The germline CDR1 and CDR2 sequences are MGHDK and SYGVNS. The ends were cut back, 8 bases at V and 3 bases at J, with 12 bases in the middle. The DNA for the CDR3 is TGTGCCAGCTTCGGACCGGGAACAGATACGCAGTATTTT. Its translation: CASFGPGTDTQYF.

Only a few counts were recorded for this clonotype. The chain employs TRBV12-3 or TRBV12-4 and TRBJ2-5; 8 nucleotides align to TRBD1. The CDR3 extends over 15 amino acids. V was clipped by 6 bases and J by 1 base; unmatched bases: 7. The CDR3 DNA sequence: TGTGCCAGCAGCTTTACACAGGGGGGCCAAGAGACCCAGTACTTC. Protein product: CASSFTQGGQETQYF.

By its share, this clonotype is medium-sized. The genes are TRBV10-3 and TRBJ1-1; no clear D gene. In germline, CDR1 is ENHRY, CDR2 SYGVKD. The CDR3 is made up of 13 amino acids. Between the trimmed V and J ends, which lost 6 bases and 2 bases, there was a span of 10 bases. The CDR3 nucleotides read TGTGCCATCAGCATCTCACCAAACACTGAAGCTTTCTTT. Translation: CAISISPNTEAFF.

The table lists this clonotype with a few counts. V gene TRBV19 combines with J gene TRBJ1-5; TRBD1 matches 9 bases. Losses at the gene ends were 3 bases for V and 1 base for J; bases not matched to a gene: 1. Germline CDR1 reads LNHDA; CDR2 reads SQIVND (reference sequence). The CDR3 contains 15 residues. CDR3 region: CASSMGQGSNQPQHF. CDR3 DNA sequence: TGTGCCAGTAGTATGGGACAGGGCAGCAATCAGCCCCAGCATTTT.

This clonotype was counted at least ten times. The rearrangement links TRBV6-2 or TRBV6-3 to TRBJ1-1; D is uncertain. The V end lost 2 bases, the J end lost 11 bases, and 12 bases lay between the germline ends. The CDR3 totals 12 residues. Per germline, CDR1 MNHEY and CDR2 SVGEGT. The DNA for the CDR3 is TGTGCCAGCAGTTACAGTCGGGGTCAGGCTTTCTTT. Translation: CASSYSRGQAFF.

V and J are TRBV28 and TRBJ2-5; D gene uncertain. The CDR3 contains 11 residues. Germline-derived CDR1 and CDR2 are MDHEN and SYDVKM. Trimming took 2 bases from V and 6 from J, leaving 4 bases between them. This CDR3 reads CASSLRKTQYF. The CDR3, as DNA: TGTGCCAGCAGTTTAAGGAAGACCCAGTACTTC.

This clonotype showed up many times. The V call is TRBV7-2, the J call TRBJ2-1; D is perhaps TRBD2 (5 bases). The V gene's germline CDR1 is SGHTA and CDR2 FQGNSA. V shed 1 base and J shed 0 bases, with 7 bases lying between them. This CDR3 contains 15 residues. CDR3 protein: CASSLGESSYNEQFF. CDR3 DNA sequence: TGTGCCAGCAGCTTAGGGGAGAGCTCCTACAATGAGCAGTTCTTC.

This chain joins TRBV6-1 and TRBJ2-1, with 13 positions matching TRBD2. This CDR3 is built from 18 residues. V was pared by 5 bases and J by 8 bases, with 15 bases of the junction left unmatched. The V gene's germline CDR1 is MNHNS and CDR2 SASEGT. Here the CDR3 reads CASSFPPGTSGISHEQFF. The CDR3 DNA reads TGTGCCAGCAGTTTTCCGCCCGGGACTAGCGGGATTAGCCATGAGCAGTTCTTC.

The chain uses TRBV2 and TRBJ2-7, with D perhaps matching TRBD1 (5 bases). Germline V gene data show CDR1 as SNHLY and CDR2 as FYNNEI. V was cut by 4 bases and J by 1 base, with 8 bases left in between. The CDR3 is 13 residues long. CDR3 residues: CASSVDSSYEQYF. In nucleotides, the CDR3 is TGTGCCAGCAGTGTCGACAGTTCCTACGAGCAGTACTTC.

This clonotype occurred many times. This sequence joins TRBV19 and TRBJ2-3, with D perhaps matching TRBD1 or TRBD2 (5 bases each). The V gene's germline CDR1 is LNHDA and CDR2 SQIVND (reference sequence). The CDR3 is 14 amino acids. V lost 5 bases to trimming and J lost 0 bases, with 9 bases between them. The CDR3 DNA follows: TGTGCCAGTAGTGTTAGGGACAGCACAGATACGCAGTATTTT. Amino acid sequence: CASSVRDSTDTQYF. Full variable domain (remainder filled in from reference TRBV19 and TRBJ2-3): DGGITQSPKYLFRKEGQNVTLSCEQNLNHDAMYWYRQDPGQGLRLIYYSQIVNDFQKGDIAEGYSVSREKKESFPLTVTSAQKNPTAFYLCASSVRDSTDTQYFGPGTRLTVL.

Judged by abundance, this clonotype is medium-sized. This chain links TRBV5-6 with TRBJ1-2; tentative D call: TRBD1 (6 bases). Trimming took off 0 bases at V and 4 bases at J, with 13 bases between the two ends. Germline V CDR1 and CDR2: SGHDT, YYEEEE. This CDR3 spans 15 amino acids. CDR3 DNA: TGTGCCAGCAGCTTGGGGACAGACTACTCCTATGGCTACACCTTC. Encoded protein: CASSLGTDYSYGYTF.

This clonotype ranks as medium-sized (0.01 to 0.1%). The rearrangement joins TRBV19 to TRBJ1-1; TRBD1 agrees at 9 bases. The CDR3 runs to 17 residues. Germline-derived CDR1 and CDR2 are LNHDA and SQIVND (reference sequence). J lost 3 bases, V lost 5 bases, and 13 bases had no gene match. CDR3 residues: CASSGGQGLFWDTEAFF. DNA of the CDR3: TGTGCCAGTAGTGGGGGACAGGGCCTTTTCTGGGACACTGAAGCTTTCTTT.

This rearrangement joins TRBV28 to TRBJ2-2; D perhaps matches TRBD1 (6 bases). The CDR3 extends over 14 amino acids. Per the germline V gene, CDR1 is MDHEN and CDR2 is SYDVKM. Deletions cut 7 bases from V and 1 base from J, with 10 bases between. CDR3 region: CASIQGWNTGELFF. CDR3 coding DNA: TGTGCCAGCATTCAGGGGTGGAACACCGGGGAGCTGTTTTTT.

The gene calls are TRBV7-3 and TRBJ2-1; 9 bases line up with TRBD2. Germline CDR1 reads SGHTA; CDR2 reads FQGTGA. The V segment lost 6 bases and the J segment 4 bases; nucleotides outside the gene matches: 13. The CDR3 runs 17 residues. The CDR3 here is CASSKRPSGNGYNEQFF. The CDR3 nucleotides read TGTGCCAGCAGTAAAAGACCTAGCGGGAACGGATACAATGAGCAGTTCTTC.

This clonotype was seen many times. The rearrangement uses TRBV6-1 and TRBJ2-1, with TRBD2 matching over 10 bases. The CDR3 has 15 residues. Germline V gives CDR1 MNHNS, CDR2 SASEGT. The ends lost 6 bases at V and 4 bases at J; junction bases unmatched: 6. CDR3 bases: TGTGCCAGCAGAATAGCGGGAGGAGGATACAATGAGCAGTTCTTC. Protein sequence: CASRIAGGGYNEQFF.

In its sample, this clonotype is medium-sized (0.01 to 0.1%). The rearrangement uses TRBV6-1 and TRBJ1-3, with unresolved D. CDR3 length equals 14 residues. The ends were cut back, 2 bases at V and 0 bases at J, with 5 bases in the middle. CDR1 is MNHNS and CDR2 is SASEGT in the germline V gene. CDR3 sequence (DNA): TGTGCCAGCAGTGAACTCGGCTCTGGAAACACCATATATTTT. Translating gives CASSELGSGNTIYF.

This clonotype came up a few times. The chain links TRBV6-5 to TRBJ1-5, with D possibly matching TRBD1 (6 bases). Germline V gene lookup returns CDR1 MNHEY and CDR2 SVGAGI. CDR3 length equals 15 residues. V lost 3 bases, J lost 2 bases, and 11 bases lay in between. CDR3 sequence reads: CASSYIGGGNQPQHF. In DNA form, the CDR3 reads TGTGCCAGCAGTTATATCGGGGGCGGCAATCAGCCCCAGCATTTT.

The CDR3 DNA reads TGTGCCAGCGTTAGCTCGGCATCCCGAGCCTACGAGCAGTACTTC. Translating it yields CASVSSASRAYEQYF. The rearrangement joins TRBV7-9 to TRBJ2-7; D unresolved. V was pared by 8 bases and J by 2 bases, with 19 bases between. The germline CDR1 and CDR2 sequences are SEHNR and FQNEAQ (reference sequence). The CDR3 consists of 15 residues. Using reference TRBV7-9 and TRBJ2-7 for the parts outside the CDR3, the full variable domain is DTGVSQNPRHKITKRGQNVTFRCDPISEHNRLYWYRQTLGQGPEFLTYFQNEAQLEKSRLLSDRFSAERPKGSFSTLEIQRTEQGDSAMYLCASVSSASRAYEQYFGPGTRLTVT.